This entry lists 3 T cell receptor beta chains sequenced from one sample in a study of PD-1 blockade in mismatch repair-deficient tumors. Profiling relied on immunoSEQ multiplex PCR, and the TCRdb table lists in-frame clones only, not all of them. This sample carries 85,000 to 130,000 clones, 82% of them seen once, and the ten largest clones take around 6.9%. This sample comprised peripheral blood, obtained about eight months after starting pembrolizumab. All receptors derive from an adult with mismatch repair-deficient cancer.

The V call is TRBV4-3, the J call TRBJ2-7; TRBD1 matches at 8 bases. In germline, CDR1 is LGHNA, CDR2 YSLEER. The CDR3 runs to 15 residues. Trimming removed 1 base from V and 2 bases from J; junction bases left unmatched: 4. CDR3 in DNA: TGCGCCAGCAGCCAAGGTACAGGGGGAGCCTACGAGCAGTACTTC. This gives the protein CASSQGTGGAYEQYF.

The rearrangement uses TRBV5-6 and TRBJ2-4; 8 bases align to TRBD1. The CDR3 is 17 amino acids. V lost 4 bases to trimming and J lost 8 bases; unmatched junction nucleotides: 17. Germline V CDR1 and CDR2: SGHDT, YYEEEE. CDR3 loop: CASSLFSSLTGEDIQYF. The CDR3 DNA reads as TGTGCCAGCAGCCTCTTTTCATCGCTGACAGGGGAGGACATTCAGTACTTC.

The chain carries TRBV6-5 and TRBJ2-1, with TRBD2 matching over 8 bases. The germline gives CDR1 MNHEY, CDR2 SVGAGI. There are 13 residues in the CDR3. V shed 8 bases, J shed 8 bases, and the junction held 8 bases outside the gene matches. The CDR3 DNA follows: TGTGCCAGCGTCTCTAGCGGGCTCTATGAGCAGTTCTTC. It translates to CASVSSGLYEQFF.